This T cell receptor beta chain derives from a study of blood T cell repertoires in COVID-19. Whole-study context: The study drew acute and convalescent COVID-19 samples from the United States, Italy and Spain. The cDNA or gDNA used as material had been derived from T cells, B-cell-depleted T cells, or PBMCs.

Original methodology: Researchers report that nucleated cell counts were estimated from reference gene primer amplification. The assay was immunoSEQ multiplex PCR, and TCRdb's table has in-frame clones only and misses some. Clone size and the V and J calls come from that table; the DNA yielded D and trimming. Of roughly 100,000 clones detected, just over 90% appear once; the ten largest clones hold about 3.9%. Trimming at V came to 1 base and at J to 2 bases, leaving 0 bases not matched to a gene. CDR3 length equals 15 residues. Germline V CDR1 and CDR2: WSHSY, SAAADI. Source material: peripheral blood. The chain is built from TRBV10-2 and TRBJ1-4; 8 bases agree with TRBD1. The TCR was taken from a woman aged 45 to 65 in a cohort sampled during active COVID-19. The CDR3, as DNA: TGCGCCAGCAGTGAGTACAGGGGGACTAATGAAAAACTGTTTTTT. Protein sequence: CASSEYRGTNEKLFF.